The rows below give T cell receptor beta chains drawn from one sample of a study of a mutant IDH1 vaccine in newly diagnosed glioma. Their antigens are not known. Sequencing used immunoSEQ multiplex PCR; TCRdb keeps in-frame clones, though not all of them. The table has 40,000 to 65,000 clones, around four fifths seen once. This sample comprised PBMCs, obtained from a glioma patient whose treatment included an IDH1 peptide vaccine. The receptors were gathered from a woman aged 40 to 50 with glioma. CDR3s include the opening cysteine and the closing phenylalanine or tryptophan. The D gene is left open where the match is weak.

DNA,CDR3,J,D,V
TGTGCCAGCACCCCTTGGGGGACCGAGGTCGATACGCAGTATTTT,CASTPWGTEVDTQYF,TRBJ2-3,NA,TRBV7-2
TGCGCCAGCAGCTTACAGGGGAACTTTAACACTGAAGCTTTCTTT,CASSLQGNFNTEAFF,TRBJ1-1,TRBD1,TRBV5-1
TGTGCCAGCAGCAGGGGACAGGGATCGAACACCGGGGAGCTGTTTTTT,CASSRGQGSNTGELFF,TRBJ2-2,TRBD1,TRBV11-3
TGTGCCAGCAGTCCTCTCGGACAGGGAGGCAATCAGCCCCAGCATTTT,CASSPLGQGGNQPQHF,TRBJ1-5,TRBD1,TRBV27
TGTGCCAGCAGCTTGCTAGCGGAGATGGGCGAGCAGTACTTC,CASSLLAEMGEQYF,TRBJ2-7,TRBD2,TRBV5-4
TGTGCCAGCAGCTTGCTGGCTTCCTCTGGAAACACCATATATTTT,CASSLLASSGNTIYF,TRBJ1-3,NA,TRBV5-6
TGTGCCAGCTCACCAGGGGGGTACCACGAGCAGTACTTC,CASSPGGYHEQYF,TRBJ2-7,NA,TRBV18
TGTGCCAGCAATTCGAATCACCGGTCGGTAGGAGAGACCCAGTACTTC,CASNSNHRSVGETQYF,TRBJ2-5,NA,TRBV7-8
TGCGCCAGCAGCTGGCGGGGGGCTCCCAGCTCCTACAATGAGCAGTTCTTC,CASSWRGAPSSYNEQFF,TRBJ2-1,TRBD2,TRBV5-1
TGTGCCAGCAGCTTAACTAATGAAAAACTGTTTTTT,CASSLTNEKLFF,TRBJ1-4,NA,TRBV7-9
TGTGCCAGCAGCTTTCTGCGGGGGGCCGCCTACAATGAGCAGTTCTTC,CASSFLRGAAYNEQFF,TRBJ2-1,TRBD2,TRBV5-6
TGTGCCAGCAGTGACGGTAACAGTGGGGGCTACACCTTC,CASSDGNSGGYTF,TRBJ1-2,NA,TRBV6-4
TGTGCCAGCAGCCCCCTTGTCGGGAGCACCGGGGAGCTGTTTTTT,CASSPLVGSTGELFF,TRBJ2-2,NA,TRBV7-2
TGCGCCAGCAGCCAAGAGGCAGTAGACTACGAGCAGTACTTC,CASSQEAVDYEQYF,TRBJ2-7,NA,TRBV4-3
TGTGCCAGTAGTATAGAGGTGAACTATGGCTACACCTTC,CASSIEVNYGYTF,TRBJ1-2,NA,TRBV19
TGTGCCAGCAGTCCGACAGGGGAGCCCTATAATTCACCCCTCCACTTT,CASSPTGEPYNSPLHF,TRBJ1-6,TRBD1,TRBV27
TGTGCCGCCGGGGGGGTGTATAATTCACCCCTCCACTTT,CAAGGVYNSPLHF,TRBJ1-6,NA,TRBV6-1
TGCAGCGTCGACAGGGAGGATACGCAGTATTTT,CSVDREDTQYF,TRBJ2-3,TRBD1,TRBV29-1
TGTGCCAGCAGTTTGGTAGGGGATAATGAAAAACTGTTTTTT,CASSLVGDNEKLFF,TRBJ1-4,NA,TRBV5-4
TGTGCCAGCAGCTTAGCAGAGACCCAGTACTTC,CASSLAETQYF,TRBJ2-5,NA,TRBV7-9
TGTGCCAGCTCATCCCACCCCCCCGGGACAGGGGAATCTTTCTTT,CASSSHPPGTGESFF,TRBJ1-1,TRBD1,TRBV18
TGCGCCAGCAGTCATGCCCATAGGACAGGTATCCTCTCTGGGGCCAACGTCCTGACTTTC,CASSHAHRTGILSGANVLTF,TRBJ2-6,TRBD1,TRBV23-1
TGTGCCAGCAGCTTGGGTGGGAGGAGCTCACCCCTCCACTTT,CASSLGGRSSPLHF,TRBJ1-6,NA,TRBV5-6